The rows below give T cell receptor beta chains drawn from one sample of a study of blood T cell repertoires in COVID-19. TCRdb's table, derived via immunoSEQ multiplex PCR, lists solely in-frame clones and lacks some. The sample lists under 85,000 clones, about 83% occurring once. The specimen was peripheral blood. These receptors were taken from a woman aged 80 or over with active or convalescent COVID-19. The CDR3 runs from the conserved cysteine through the conserved F or W. The order of the fields is CDR3 DNA, CDR3 protein, D gene, J gene, clone size, V gene. The D gene is left open where the match is weak. The size of a clone is reported for some rows only, either as once, few or many, or as a class for expanded clones.

CDR3 DNA: TGTGCCTGGAGTGTTATGCGGTACAATGAGCAGTTCTTC; CDR3 protein: CAWSVMRYNEQFF; D gene: NA; J gene: TRBJ2-1; clone size: NA; V gene: TRBV30
CDR3 DNA: TGTGCCAGCAGCACGAATAGCGGGGAAGGGACGCAGTATTTT; CDR3 protein: CASSTNSGEGTQYF; D gene: TRBD2; J gene: TRBJ2-3; clone size: NA; V gene: TRBV7-9
CDR3 DNA: TGTGCCACCAGCAGAGACAGGGTGTACGAGCAGTACTTC; CDR3 protein: CATSRDRVYEQYF; D gene: NA; J gene: TRBJ2-7; clone size: NA; V gene: TRBV15
CDR3 DNA: TGTGCCAGCACCCGAAGAGCGGGGACAGCCAAAAACATTCAGTACTTC; CDR3 protein: CASTRRAGTAKNIQYF; D gene: TRBD2; J gene: TRBJ2-4; clone size: NA; V gene: TRBV28
CDR3 DNA: TGTGCCAGCACCAATTCCAATTCACCCCTCCACTTT; CDR3 protein: CASTNSNSPLHF; D gene: NA; J gene: TRBJ1-6; clone size: NA; V gene: TRBV7-2
CDR3 DNA: TGTGCCATCATGTGGAGGGGGGGCTCTGGAAACACCATATATTTT; CDR3 protein: CAIMWRGGSGNTIYF; D gene: NA; J gene: TRBJ1-3; clone size: NA; V gene: TRBV10-3
CDR3 DNA: TGTGCCAGCAGTTTAGCGGGAGGGGTTTTTTTGCAGTACTTC; CDR3 protein: CASSLAGGVFLQYF; D gene: TRBD2; J gene: TRBJ2-7; clone size: NA; V gene: TRBV28
CDR3 DNA: TGTGCCAGCAGCCAAGATGTCCGAACTTCCCACGAGCAGTACTTC; CDR3 protein: CASSQDVRTSHEQYF; D gene: NA; J gene: TRBJ2-7; clone size: NA; V gene: TRBV3-1/TRBV3-2
CDR3 DNA: TGTGCCAGCATTACGGGACAGGGATCCTCCTATGGCTACACCTTC; CDR3 protein: CASITGQGSSYGYTF; D gene: TRBD1; J gene: TRBJ1-2; clone size: NA; V gene: TRBV28
CDR3 DNA: TGTGCCAGCAGCTTAGAACAGGGTTTGAATGGCTACACCTTC; CDR3 protein: CASSLEQGLNGYTF; D gene: NA; J gene: TRBJ1-2; clone size: NA; V gene: TRBV11-2
CDR3 DNA: TGCGCCAGCAGCCAGTATTTCGGTAGCAACACCGGGGAGCTGTTTTTT; CDR3 protein: CASSQYFGSNTGELFF; D gene: NA; J gene: TRBJ2-2; clone size: NA; V gene: TRBV4-3
CDR3 DNA: TGTGCCAGCGATGTACAGGGGGCCTTAGGGGAGACCCAGTACTTC; CDR3 protein: CASDVQGALGETQYF; D gene: TRBD1; J gene: TRBJ2-5; clone size: NA; V gene: TRBV2
CDR3 DNA: TGCAGTGCTAGTGGGGGAGGGTCCTACAATGAGCAGTTCTTC; CDR3 protein: CSASGGGSYNEQFF; D gene: TRBD2; J gene: TRBJ2-1; clone size: NA; V gene: TRBV20-1
CDR3 DNA: TGTGCCACCAGCAGAAAGCGACAGGGCCCAATATCCTACGAGCAGTACTTC; CDR3 protein: CATSRKRQGPISYEQYF; D gene: TRBD1; J gene: TRBJ2-7; clone size: NA; V gene: TRBV15
CDR3 DNA: TGTGCCAGCGTCCAGGGGGTGAACACCGGGGAGCTGTTTTTT; CDR3 protein: CASVQGVNTGELFF; D gene: TRBD1; J gene: TRBJ2-2; clone size: NA; V gene: TRBV11-3
CDR3 DNA: TGTGCCAGCAGCTCCGGGAGGGGGGTACCTAACACCATATATTTT; CDR3 protein: CASSSGRGVPNTIYF; D gene: NA; J gene: TRBJ1-3; clone size: NA; V gene: TRBV28
CDR3 DNA: TGTGCCTGGAGTGTACAGGTTGGGAGCTACACCTTC; CDR3 protein: CAWSVQVGSYTF; D gene: NA; J gene: TRBJ1-2; clone size: NA; V gene: TRBV30
CDR3 DNA: TGTGCCAGCAGCGTCCGGGACAGGGCCCACGAGCAGTACTTC; CDR3 protein: CASSVRDRAHEQYF; D gene: TRBD1; J gene: TRBJ2-7; clone size: NA; V gene: TRBV5-4
CDR3 DNA: TGTGCCAGCAAAGGGGCCAGACAATCCCACGACGAGCAGTACTTC; CDR3 protein: CASKGARQSHDEQYF; D gene: NA; J gene: TRBJ2-7; clone size: few; V gene: TRBV27
CDR3 DNA: TGTGCCAGCAGTTGGAGGCGCGGTCGCGCAGATACGCAGTATTTT; CDR3 protein: CASSWRRGRADTQYF; D gene: NA; J gene: TRBJ2-3; clone size: once; V gene: TRBV6-2/TRBV6-3
CDR3 DNA: TGTGCCAGCAGCTCTTCGTTGGGGACCCGGGGGGTCAATGAGCAGTTCTTC; CDR3 protein: CASSSSLGTRGVNEQFF; D gene: TRBD2; J gene: TRBJ2-1; clone size: NA; V gene: TRBV7-9
CDR3 DNA: TGTGCCAGCAGCCAAGATCGTAACAGGGGGAGGGAAGAGACCCAGTACTTC; CDR3 protein: CASSQDRNRGREETQYF; D gene: NA; J gene: TRBJ2-5; clone size: NA; V gene: TRBV4-2
CDR3 DNA: TGTGCCAGCAGCAATGTGGTCGGGGGGGGACACACCATATATTTT; CDR3 protein: CASSNVVGGGHTIYF; D gene: NA; J gene: TRBJ1-3; clone size: few; V gene: TRBV6-5